This entry concerns a single T cell receptor beta chain. Its antigen is undetermined. This sample is drawn from a study of beta chain features in type 1 diabetes. Overall study: Across the samples, approximately 98,000,000 sorted cells were examined in total. Study observations and caveats: There was a moderate but significant shortening of TCRB CDR3s in all four CD4+ subsets of Type 1 diabetes patients.

Reverse transcription of all isolated RNA meant that expressed TCRB transcripts were sequenced. Repertoires were generated with immunoSEQ multiplex PCR, while TCRdb's copy carries only in-frame clones and drops some. Here the sample spans more than 550,000 clones, around 15% being singletons. Trimming took off 3 bases at V and 0 bases at J, with 12 bases between the two ends. The CDR3 is 16 amino acids. Looked up from germline, CDR1 is SNHLY and CDR2 is FYNNEI. Sequenced input: naive CD4+ T cells from blood. The sequence derives from a man between 18 and 35 years old with type 1 diabetes. The V gene is TRBV2, the J gene TRBJ2-1; no firm D call. CDR3 protein: CASSERSFSSYNEQFF. The CDR3 DNA reads as TGTGCCAGCAGTGAGCGGTCGTTTAGCTCCTACAATGAGCAGTTCTTC. Full variable domain (missing parts from reference TRBV2 and TRBJ2-1): EPEVTQTPSHQVTQMGQEVILRCVPISNHLYFYWYRQILGQKVEFLVSFYNNEISEKSEIFDDQFSVERPDGSNFTLKIRSTKLEDSAMYFCASSERSFSSYNEQFFGPGTRLTVL.